The 21 T cell receptor beta chains below all came from one sample that was sequenced in a study of CD8 T cells in Susac syndrome. With random hexamers, reverse transcription was performed on about 0.45 to 1 ug of RNA. One entry per CDR3 protein results from TCRdb running MiXCR on the immunoSEQ multiplex PCR reads. The table shows some 97,000 distinct CDR3 sequences, with roughly 96% occurring only once. The specimen was CD8+ T cells from PBMCs. The receptors stem from a human donor with Susac syndrome.

The V and J genes are TRBV15 and TRBJ2-5; TRBD1 might be the D (6 bases). In germline, CDR1 is LNHNV, CDR2 YYDKDF (reference sequence). V dropped 1 base and J dropped 4 bases, with 19 bases sitting between them. The CDR3 totals 17 residues. This CDR3 is CATSRAGWMTGGETQYF. In DNA form, the CDR3 reads TGTGCCACCAGCAGAGCGGGATGGATGACAGGAGGAGAGACCCAGTACTTC.

The chain joins TRBV7-3 to TRBJ1-1; 7 bases line up with TRBD1. This CDR3 is built from 14 residues. Germline CDR1 SGHTA, CDR2 FQGTGA. The V and J ends lost 6 bases and 2 bases, in that order; junction bases with no gene match: 6. The CDR3 here is CASSTGTANTEAFF. CDR3 in DNA: TGTGCCAGCAGTACCGGGACAGCAAACACTGAAGCTTTCTTT. Variable domain in full (rest from reference TRBV7-3 and TRBJ1-1): GAGVSQTPSNKVTEKGKYVELRCDPISGHTALYWYRQSLGQGPEFLIYFQGTGAADDSGLPNDRFFAVRPEGSVSTLKIQRTERGDSAVYLCASSTGTANTEAFFGQGTRLTVV.

The genes are TRBV7-8 and TRBJ2-5; 7 positions match TRBD2. V was pared by 7 bases and J by 3 bases, with 8 bases of the junction left unmatched. The CDR3 consists of 14 residues. Germline V lookup: CDR1 SGHVS, CDR2 FQNEAQ. The DNA for the CDR3 is TGTGCCAGCACTCCCGGACTAGAAAAAGAGACCCAGTACTTC. Translation gives CASTPGLEKETQYF.

The gene calls are TRBV12-3 or TRBV12-4 and TRBJ2-7, with 7 bases matching TRBD2. J gave up 4 bases and V 6 bases, and 3 bases lay outside the gene matches. There are 12 residues in the CDR3. CDR3 bases: TGTGCCAGCAGCGTGGGACTATACGAGCAGTACTTC. It encodes CASSVGLYEQYF.

This clonotype was recorded a few times. The V gene is TRBV11-3, the J gene TRBJ1-1; no reliable D call. The CDR3 extends over 13 amino acids. Deletions cut 0 bases from V and 1 base from J, with 3 bases between. The V gene's germline CDR1 is SGHNT and CDR2 YENEEA. CDR3 sequence reads: CASSLEENTEAFF. CDR3 sequence (DNA): TGTGCCAGCAGCTTAGAGGAGAACACTGAAGCTTTCTTT.

The genes are TRBV10-3 and TRBJ1-4; D is undetermined. Germline V CDR1 and CDR2: ENHRY, SYGVKD. The CDR3 loop spans 10 amino acids. V gave up 4 bases and J gave up 8 bases, with 2 bases separating them. DNA for the CDR3: TGTGCCATCAGTGGGGAAAAACTGTTTTTT. It encodes CAISGEKLFF.

V usage is TRBV9 and J usage is TRBJ2-7; no firm D call. Trimming took off 0 bases at V and 2 bases at J, with 9 bases between the two ends. The germline CDR1 and CDR2 sequences are SGDLS and YYNGEE. The CDR3 covers 14 residues. CDR3 nucleotides: TGTGCCAGCAGCGTAGAGGGCAGAACCTACGAGCAGTACTTC. It is translated as CASSVEGRTYEQYF.

The genes are TRBV20-1 and TRBJ2-5; D not certain. The CDR3 runs 15 residues. Trimming removed 0 bases from V and 2 bases from J, with 13 bases in between. The germline CDR1 and CDR2 sequences are DFQATT and SNEGSKA (reference sequence). CDR3 loop: CSARDLFTEQETQYF. The CDR3 bases are TGCAGTGCTAGAGATCTTTTCACAGAACAAGAGACCCAGTACTTC.

The gene calls are TRBV9 and TRBJ1-2; unclear D gene. CDR1 is SGDLS, CDR2 YYNGEE, per germline. CDR3 length equals 13 residues. Trimming shortened V by 3 bases and J by 6 bases, and 12 bases separated the two germline ends. CDR3 in amino acids: CASSGLQQDGYTF. The DNA of the CDR3 is TGTGCCAGCAGCGGACTCCAGCAAGATGGCTACACCTTC.

V gene TRBV11-2 combines with J gene TRBJ2-2; 8 bases are a match to TRBD2. The CDR3 is 14 residues long. Germline V lookup: CDR1 SGHAT, CDR2 FQNNGV. The junction had 5 bases not matched to a gene; V was cut back by 5 bases and J by 6 bases. In DNA form, the CDR3 reads TGTGCCAGCAGCCCCGGGGGGGCCTCCGGGGAGCTGTTTTTT. Protein sequence: CASSPGGASGELFF.

This chain links TRBV5-4 with TRBJ2-1, with D unresolved. Per the germline V gene, CDR1 is SGHNT and CDR2 is YYREEE (reference sequence). This CDR3 is built from 14 residues. V dropped 6 bases and J dropped 9 bases, with 19 bases sitting between them. This CDR3 is CASIPGRNGREQFF. The CDR3 DNA reads TGTGCCAGCATTCCGGGCAGGAATGGGCGTGAGCAGTTCTTC.

The J gene is TRBJ2-1, the V gene TRBV12-3 or TRBV12-4, with 8 bases lining up with TRBD1. The CDR3 runs to 11 residues. V was pared by 6 bases and J by 15 bases, with 7 bases of the junction left unmatched. The chain's CDR3 is CASRGDRTMFF. The CDR3 DNA sequence: TGTGCCAGCAGGGGGGACAGGACCATGTTCTTC.

The chain combines TRBV3-1 with TRBJ2-7, with 8 bases matching TRBD1. Germline assignment: CDR1 LGHDT and CDR2 YNNKEL (reference sequence). V lost 4 bases and J lost 0; bases outside the gene matches: 5. The CDR3 runs 15 residues. The CDR3 reads CASSPGQDNSYEQYF. In nucleotides, the CDR3 is TGTGCCAGCAGCCCGGGACAGGACAACTCCTACGAGCAGTACTTC.

The V and J genes are TRBV6-5 and TRBJ2-1; a possible D gene is TRBD2 (6 bases). Germline lookup yields CDR1 MNHEY and CDR2 SVGAGI. V was clipped by 0 bases and J by 5 bases, with 11 bases between them. This CDR3 is 15 amino acids long. The CDR3 is CASSYSGTRHNEQFF. For the CDR3, the DNA is TGTGCCAGCAGTTACTCTGGGACTCGCCACAATGAGCAGTTCTTC.

The chain joins TRBV9 to TRBJ2-5; the D call may be TRBD1 or TRBD2 (5 bases each). Germline loops: CDR1 SGDLS, CDR2 YYNGEE. Trimming cost V 3 bases and J 5 bases, with 8 bases left between them. The CDR3 loop spans 12 amino acids. The CDR3 bases are TGTGCCAGCAGCGCCAGGGAGGAGACCCAGTACTTC. Its translation is CASSAREETQYF.

The chain combines TRBV12-3 or TRBV12-4 with TRBJ2-2, with 7 nucleotides matching TRBD2. There are 15 residues in the CDR3. V lost 10 bases to trimming and J lost 1 base; unmatched junction nucleotides: 9. The CDR3 reads CATPKGTMNTGELFF. CDR3 bases: TGTGCCACTCCGAAAGGGACTATGAACACCGGGGAGCTGTTTTTT.

The chain uses TRBV20-1 and TRBJ1-1; D is perhaps TRBD1 (5 bases). CDR1 is DFQATT and CDR2 is SNEGSKA in the germline V gene (reference sequence). V was shortened by 3 bases and J by 2 bases, with 7 bases between the two germline ends. The CDR3 contains 12 residues. The CDR3 DNA is TGCAGTGCTAGGGACACCAACACTGAAGCTTTCTTT. It codes for CSARDTNTEAFF.

This chain connects TRBV20-1 to TRBJ2-3, with D possibly matching TRBD2 (6 bases). The germline V and J ends were trimmed by 3 bases and 2 bases, with 15 bases remaining between them. CDR1 is DFQATT, CDR2 SNEGSKA, per germline (reference sequence). CDR3 length: 15 residues. CDR3 amino acids: CSARLPAGPTDTQYF. In DNA, the CDR3 is TGCAGTGCTAGGCTCCCAGCGGGCCCCACAGATACGCAGTATTTT.

This sequence joins TRBV3-1 and TRBJ2-7; the match to TRBD1 covers 11 bases. The germline gives CDR1 LGHDT, CDR2 YNNKEL (reference sequence). V lost 1 base and J lost 7; bases outside the gene matches: 6. There are 15 residues in the CDR3. In DNA form, the CDR3 reads TGTGCCAGCAGCCAAGTAGGACAGGGGGCCGGGGAGCAGTACTTC. This encodes CASSQVGQGAGEQYF.

The rearrangement uses TRBV5-1 and TRBJ2-5, with 8 nucleotides matching TRBD1. The CDR3 sequence is 16 residues long. In germline, CDR1 is SGHRS, CDR2 YFSETQ. V shed 0 bases, J shed 1 base, and the junction held 5 bases outside the gene matches. This CDR3 reads CASSLGQGASQETQYF. The DNA for the CDR3 is TGCGCCAGCAGCTTGGGCCAGGGGGCATCCCAAGAGACCCAGTACTTC.

V usage is TRBV27 and J usage is TRBJ1-5; D is uncertain. The V end was cut by 3 bases, the J end by 4 bases, with 4 bases between. Germline V gene data show CDR1 as MNHEY and CDR2 as SMNVEV (reference sequence). This CDR3 is 12 amino acids long. CDR3 in amino acids: CASSFINQPQHF. Written as DNA, the CDR3 is TGTGCCAGCAGTTTTATTAATCAGCCCCAGCATTTT.